One T cell receptor (beta chain) is described in this entry. Germline V gives CDR1 SGHVS, CDR2 FNYEAQ. V lost 5 bases, J lost 0 bases, and 14 bases lay in between. The CDR3 has 16 residues. This sample stems from a study of T cell changes during pregnancy in multiple sclerosis. Clones were sequenced by immunoSEQ multiplex PCR, and TCRdb holds only the in-frame ones, with some missing. The sample has around 84,000 clones, around 94% seen once. The V and J genes are TRBV7-6 and TRBJ1-5, with D tentatively TRBD1 (6 bases). The receptor was isolated from a female donor in good health, enrolled as a control in a pregnancy study. Specimen: peripheral blood, collected in the second trimester of pregnancy. The CDR3 sequence: CASSRGGGYSNQPQHF. As DNA, the CDR3 is TGTGCCAGCAGCCGAGGGGGGGGATATAGCAATCAGCCCCAGCATTTT.